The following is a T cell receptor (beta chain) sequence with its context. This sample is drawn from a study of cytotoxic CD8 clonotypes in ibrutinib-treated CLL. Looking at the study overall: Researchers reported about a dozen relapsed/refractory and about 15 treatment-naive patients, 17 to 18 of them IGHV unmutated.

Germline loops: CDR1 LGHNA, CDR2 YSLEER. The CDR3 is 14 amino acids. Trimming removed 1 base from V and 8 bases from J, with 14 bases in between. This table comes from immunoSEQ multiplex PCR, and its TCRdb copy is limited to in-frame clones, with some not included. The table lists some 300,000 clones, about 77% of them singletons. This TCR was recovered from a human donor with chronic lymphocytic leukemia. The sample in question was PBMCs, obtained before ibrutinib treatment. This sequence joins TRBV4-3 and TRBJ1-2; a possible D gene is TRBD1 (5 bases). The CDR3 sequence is CASSQVQGEGGYTF. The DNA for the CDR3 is TGCGCCAGCAGCCAAGTCCAGGGAGAGGGCGGCTACACCTTC.